This TCR beta chain comes out of a study of shared clonotypes between healthy human individuals. V was pared by 2 bases and J by 3 bases, with 13 bases between. Germline values: CDR1 SGHVS, CDR2 FNYEAQ. The CDR3 is 15 residues long. Only in-frame clones appear in the TCRdb table, and some are missing; sequencing was by immunoSEQ multiplex PCR. The repertoire has some 300,000 clones, about 73% of them found once; the top ten carry 10%. The source is a man aged 25-45 years in good health. Sequenced sample: memory CD4+ T cells sorted from blood. Specified subset: CD45RA-negative fraction. The genes are TRBV7-6 and TRBJ2-5; D may be TRBD2 (6 bases). In DNA form, the CDR3 reads TGTGCCAGCAGCTTATACGGGGGTGGCAAAGAGACCCAGTACTTC. Its translation is CASSLYGGGKETQYF. Using reference TRBV7-6 and TRBJ2-5 for the parts outside the CDR3, the full variable domain is GAGVSQSPRYKVTKRGQDVALRCDPISGHVSLYWYRQALGQGPEFLTYFNYEAQQDKSGLPNDRFSAERPEGSISTLTIQRTEQRDSAMYRCASSLYGGGKETQYFGPGTRLLVL.